This T cell receptor beta chain originates from a study of beta chain bispecific antibodies for T cell cancers (dated by TCRdb to 2020 to 2023). Study-level background: Healthy donor T cells were cocultured with T cell leukemia lines and bispecific antibodies, and TRBV sequencing of the surviving cells was then used to measure how much each TRBV family was depleted. On the cell surface, TRBV12 (TRBV12-3) was expressed by Jurkat cells, whereas TRBV5-5 was expressed by HPB-ALL cells.

CDR1 and CDR2, looked up from the germline V gene, are SGHRS and YFSETQ. V loses 0 bases of germline sequence and J loses 0 bases, and the interval between the two ends is 12 bases. From the cysteine up to the phenylalanine, the CDR3 has a length of 16 residues. Only the CDR3 part of the read is kept: 48 bases, read in frame from the first base. The study at large found these results: Every sequenced sample contained a mix of leukemia cell line cells and normal T cells, and most targeted TRBV signal came from the leukemia cells rather than from the normal T cells. Cross-reactivity of the anti-TRBV5-5 antibody with TRBV5-6 was attributed to high sequence similarity between the two genes.

Unique molecular identifier barcodes were incorporated into the libraries and were used for clonotype quantification. Qiagen AllPrep DNA/RNA Micro kits were used to isolate total RNA, and an Agilent TapeStation was used to check RNA quality. TCR beta libraries were built by 5' RACE: cDNA synthesis followed by two PCR steps using TCR beta constant-region gene-specific primers. TCR beta libraries were sequenced on an Illumina MiSeq platform. Per the original workflow: Reads were processed with MIGEC, MiXCR and VDJtools. Clonotype frequency was calculated as the fraction of unique molecular identifiers assigned to a given clonotype among all unique molecular identifiers in the sample. Any TRBV gene that IMGT lists as a pseudogene or open reading frame, and is therefore nonfunctional, such as TRBV1, TRBV12-1 and TRBV21, was left out. TCRdb reprocessed the public reads (quality trimming at Q25 with fastp, clone calling with MiXCR) and kept in-frame beta chains. Under each unique CDR3 protein, matching rows form one entry showing the most common genes and DNA. The V and J calls reflect TCRdb's pipeline rather than the authors' work. For this sample the table gives 20,000 or so distinct CDR3 sequences, of which 2.6% were detected only once. The ten top clones hold over 25% of the sample.

This clonotype was counted at least ten times. This receptor's antigen is unknown. Per-nucleotide qualities are absent, and no much larger clonotype sits a single base away. T cells were expanded from blood mononuclear cells for roughly 3 days using either anti-CD3 antibody OKT3 or CD3/CD28 Dynabeads. The culture conditions for expanded T cells were RPMI 1640 plus 10% fetal bovine serum, recombinant human IL-2 (about 90 IU/ml) and IL-7 (5 ng/ml). Each coculture mixed 5 x 10^4 target cells and 5 x 10^4 normal T cells with bispecific antibody in about 100 ul and was incubated at 37 degrees C for 15 to 20 hours. Every bispecific antibody was made of two single-chain variable fragments expressed in a single-chain diabody format with a His tag. The effector T cells were obtained from healthy human donors, with peripheral blood mononuclear cells isolated from leukapheresis samples by Ficoll density gradient centrifugation.

The rearranged chain carries TRBV5-1 and TRBJ2-5, with no confident D gene call. This receptor was obtained from a human donor in good health. Some clones in this sample may be carry-over from other donors' samples. The sequencing input was healthy donor T cells cultured with leukemia cells. The CDR3 corresponds to CASSLDRVSYQETQYF. The nucleotides are TGCGCCAGCAGCTTGGATCGGGTCTCGTACCAAGAGACCCAGTACTTC.